One TCR beta chain is described in this entry. The junction departs from germline at one end; a sequencing error may be responsible. Per the germline V gene, CDR1 is DFQATT and CDR2 is SNEGSKA (reference sequence). This CDR3 comprises 13 residues. The data stem from a study of response to subunit inactivated influenza vaccine. Each CDR3 protein is one row after TCRdb ran MiXCR on the RT-PCR reads. The sample lists roughly 500,000 distinct CDR3 sequences, around 25% occurring once. This chain joins TRBV20-1 and TRBJ2-1, with a possible D match to TRBD2 (6 bases). The sample in question was CD4+ T cells sorted from PBMCs, obtained 5 days after vaccination. The source is a man over 45 who received an inactivated influenza vaccine. CDR3 sequence (DNA): TGCAGTGCTAGAAAACTAGCAGCGTCAAAGCAGCTCTTC. It codes for CSARKLAASKQLF.